The 2 T cell receptor beta chains presented below share a single source sample, sequenced in a study of cytomegalovirus exposure and HLA in healthy donors. PCR was performed using 60 Vbeta and 13 Jbeta primers. Profiled with immunoSEQ multiplex PCR; TCRdb holds only in-frame clones, not every one. Among 200,000 to 250,000 clones, 79% were seen once, and the ten largest hold 1.5% to 2%. Sequences were obtained from PBMCs. These receptors all stem from a man aged 50-59 years in good health and CMV-seronegative.

The chain employs TRBV28 and TRBJ2-3; 9 bases match TRBD1. This CDR3 has 17 residues. The germline gives CDR1 MDHEN, CDR2 SYDVKM. V was clipped by 4 bases and J by 0 bases; unmatched bases: 8. CDR3 sequence reads: CASSSGTGPASTDTQYF. The CDR3 region has the DNA TGTGCCAGCAGTTCCGGGACAGGGCCAGCAAGCACAGATACGCAGTATTTT.

The J gene is TRBJ2-7, the V gene TRBV28, with TRBD1 identical over 7 bases. The CDR3 runs to 14 residues. Germline CDR1 reads MDHEN; CDR2 reads SYDVKM. V dropped 2 bases and J dropped 1; count of bases not matched to a gene: 2. The CDR3 reads CASSLPTGSYEQYF. The CDR3 bases are TGTGCCAGCAGTTTACCGACAGGGTCCTACGAGCAGTACTTC. Based on the CDR3 plus reference TRBV28 and TRBJ2-7, the full variable domain is DVKVTQSSRYLVKRTGEKVFLECVQDMDHENMFWYRQDPGLGLRLIYFSYDVKMKEKGDIPEGYSVSREKKERFSLILESASTNQTSMYLCASSLPTGSYEQYFGPGTRLTVT.